The clone carrying this T cell receptor (beta chain) was seen only a few times. Its antigen is currently unknown. Each CDR3 protein gets one entry after TCRdb re-called the RT-PCR reads with MiXCR. The table lists about 11,000 distinct CDR3 sequences, under 85% of them singletons. This specimen comes from a study of yellow fever vaccine responses in identical twins. Study outcomes and limitations: After vaccination, twins' T cell response reportedly seemed partly convergent, partly personalized.

The CDR3 length is 13 residues. V lost 7 bases to trimming and J lost 8 bases; unmatched junction nucleotides: 8. This clonotype originated in a woman in her late teens or twenties who received the yellow fever vaccine. Sequencing was performed on T cells from blood (PBMCs), unsorted or a sorted subset (not recorded which), taken before or after yellow fever vaccination (not recorded which). The V call is TRBV12-3 or TRBV12-4, the J call TRBJ1-1; the match to TRBD1 covers 9 bases. The CDR3 DNA reads TGTGCCAGCACTCTACCACAGGGGGCGGAAGCTTTCTTT. Translation gives CASTLPQGAEAFF.